A single sample is the source of the 23 T cell receptor beta chains below, sequenced in a study of blood T cell repertoires in COVID-19 (dated by TCRdb to the early 2020s). To prepare the library, the immunoSEQ multiplex PCR assay was applied. TCRdb took over this immuneACCESS table, retaining in-frame rearrangements with V and J assigned. Such tables are incomplete; in checked studies, under half of the missing clones stem from an unresolved V gene, and the remainder is unexplained. The sample profile shows roughly 65,000 clones; about four fifths of them were found once. 40% to 50% of the sample rests with the top ten. The sample comprised peripheral blood. Receptors originate from a human donor in a cohort sampled during active COVID-19.

This clone has a handful of counts. The rearrangement joins TRBV6-4 to TRBJ1-5; weak D call: TRBD1 (5 bases). Germline V gives CDR1 MRHNA, CDR2 SNTAGT. Trimming removed 3 bases from V and 2 bases from J, with 11 bases in between. The CDR3 sequence is 15 residues long. CDR3 sequence: CASSDSGGGNQPQHF. CDR3 DNA sequence: TGTGCCAGCAGTGATTCTGGAGGGGGCAATCAGCCCCAGCATTTT.

J is TRBJ1-2 and V is TRBV28; perhaps TRBD1 as D (5 bases). This CDR3 has 14 residues. The V end lost 1 base, the J end lost 1 base, and 7 bases lay between the germline ends. The germline CDR1 and CDR2 sequences are MDHEN and SYDVKM. The CDR3 sequence: CASSLSRVNYGYTF. In nucleotides, the CDR3 is TGTGCCAGCAGTTTATCCAGGGTTAACTATGGCTACACCTTC.

J is TRBJ2-3 and V is TRBV19, with 7 bases fitting TRBD2. The germline gives CDR1 LNHDA, CDR2 SQIVND (reference sequence). CDR3 length: 15 amino acids. V was pared by 5 bases and J by 5 bases, with 10 bases of the junction left unmatched. CDR3 sequence: CASSSTSRRVDTQYF. The CDR3 bases are TGTGCCAGTAGTTCGACTAGCCGGAGGGTAGATACGCAGTATTTT.

In this sample, this clone turned up many times. This chain uses TRBV5-1 with TRBJ1-2, with D maybe TRBD1 (6 bases). Germline assignment: CDR1 SGHRS and CDR2 YFSETQ. V lost 4 bases and J 6 bases, leaving 13 bases between the germline ends. The CDR3 loop spans 13 amino acids. The CDR3 coding sequence is TGCGCCAGCAGCGTCCAAGGGGGGGATGGCTACACCTTC. Translating it yields CASSVQGGDGYTF.

The chain uses TRBV4-2 and TRBJ1-4; 9 nucleotides match TRBD1. Germline assignment: CDR1 LGHNA and CDR2 YNFKEQ. The CDR3 sequence is 15 residues long. J was trimmed by 5 bases and V by 0 bases; bases with no gene match: 1. CDR3 loop: CASSQEQGANEKLFF. In DNA, the CDR3 is TGTGCCAGCAGCCAAGAACAGGGGGCGAATGAAAAACTGTTTTTT.

The chain combines TRBV5-6 with TRBJ1-2; 7 bases line up with TRBD1. The CDR3 has 15 amino acids. CDR1 and CDR2 from the germline V gene are SGHDT and YYEEEE. The V and J ends lost 5 bases and 7 bases, in that order; junction bases with no gene match: 14. CDR3 in DNA: TGTGCCAGCAGAACTTACGACAGGGAAGGTAGTGGCTACACCTTC. Translation gives CASRTYDREGSGYTF.

This clone appeared a few times. The rearrangement joins TRBV5-1 to TRBJ2-7; the match to TRBD1 covers 7 bases. V was pared by 1 base and J by 4 bases, with 11 bases of the junction left unmatched. Germline assignment: CDR1 SGHRS and CDR2 YFSETQ. The CDR3 runs to 16 residues. As DNA, the CDR3 is TGCGCCAGCAGCTTGATTACCCGACAGGGTGAGTACGAGCAGTACTTC. This encodes CASSLITRQGEYEQYF.

The rearrangement links TRBV11-1 to TRBJ2-1, with D perhaps TRBD2 (6 bases). This CDR3 is 14 amino acids long. The germline CDR1 and CDR2 sequences are SGHAT and FQDESV (reference sequence). V lost 2 bases to trimming and J lost 1 base, with 6 bases between them. This chain's CDR3 is CASSLLASYNEQFF. The CDR3 DNA is TGTGCCAGCAGCTTACTAGCGTCCTACAATGAGCAGTTCTTC. Using reference TRBV11-1 and TRBJ2-1 for the parts outside the CDR3, the full variable domain is EAEVAQSPRYKITEKSQAVAFWCDPISGHATLYWYRQILGQGPELLVQFQDESVVDDSQLPKDRFSAERLKGVDSTLKIQPAELGDSAMYLCASSLLASYNEQFFGPGTRLTVL.

About this clone: At the DNA level, this CDR3 is encoded by other sequences in the same sample as well. The genes are TRBV28 and TRBJ2-5; 11 bases match TRBD2. CDR3 length equals 15 residues. The ends lost 5 bases at V and 5 bases at J; junction bases unmatched: 7. The germline CDR1 and CDR2 sequences are MDHEN and SYDVKM. CDR3 residues: CASSPGTSGLETQYF. The CDR3 DNA follows: TGTGCCAGCAGTCCAGGGACTAGCGGCCTGGAGACCCAGTACTTC.

The chain couples TRBV27 to TRBJ1-1, with D possibly matching TRBD1 (6 bases). The ends were cut back, 9 bases at V and 3 bases at J, with 11 bases in the middle. CDR3 length equals 12 residues. CDR1 and CDR2 (germline): MNHEY, SMNVEV (reference sequence). The CDR3 protein is CASGGAYTEAFF. As DNA, the CDR3 is TGTGCCAGTGGGGGCGCCTACACTGAAGCTTTCTTT.

The chain links TRBV18 to TRBJ1-2, with D unclear. Trimming shortened V by 0 bases and J by 0 bases, and 5 bases separated the two germline ends. The CDR3 has 14 amino acids. Germline CDR1 is KGHSH and CDR2 is LQKENI. CDR3 nucleotide sequence: TGTGCCAGCTCACCACCGGCGGCTAACTATGGCTACACCTTC. This encodes CASSPPAANYGYTF.

The chain joins TRBV5-6 to TRBJ1-5, with 8 bases aligning to TRBD1. The germline CDR1 and CDR2 sequences are SGHDT and YYEEEE. V shed 3 bases, J shed 7 bases, and the junction held 6 bases outside the gene matches. The CDR3 covers 14 residues. The CDR3 sequence: CASSYWTGTQPQHF. DNA of the CDR3: TGTGCCAGCAGCTACTGGACAGGGACGCAGCCCCAGCATTTT.

This clone was found once. The gene calls are TRBV5-1 and TRBJ2-3, with 16 bases matching TRBD2. The CDR3 loop spans 18 amino acids. Germline assignment: CDR1 SGHRS and CDR2 YFSETQ. The trim removed 4 bases at V and 2 bases at J, leaving 7 bases unmatched. The CDR3 nucleotides are TGCGCCAGCAGCCCGGGACTAGCGGGAGGGCCGGCCACAGATACGCAGTATTTT. Residues: CASSPGLAGGPATDTQYF.

The chain uses TRBV6-6 and TRBJ2-2; TRBD1 matches at 7 bases. The CDR3 has 16 amino acids. CDR1 and CDR2 (germline): MNHNY, SVGAGI (reference sequence). The J segment lost 2 bases and the V segment lost 7 bases, leaving 10 bases of the junction unmatched. The CDR3, as DNA: TGTGCCAGCAATCTATCAGGGGGAGCAAACACCGGGGAGCTGTTTTTT. Protein sequence: CASNLSGGANTGELFF.

This rearrangement joins TRBV5-6 to TRBJ2-7; 7 positions agree with TRBD1. This CDR3 region has 15 residues. Germline values: CDR1 SGHDT, CDR2 YYEEEE. The V and J ends lost 4 bases and 0 bases, in that order; junction bases with no gene match: 7. Here the CDR3 DNA reads TGTGCCAGCAGCCCTAGACAGGGAGCCTCCTACGAGCAGTACTTC. Translated, it gives CASSPRQGASYEQYF.

The chain has TRBV6-6 and TRBJ1-1; 8 bases align to TRBD1. The germline V gene encodes CDR1 MNHNY and CDR2 SVGAGI (reference sequence). V lost 6 bases to trimming and J lost 0 bases; unmatched junction nucleotides: 9. The CDR3 covers 16 residues. CDR3 region: CASRTAGTGVNTEAFF. CDR3 DNA sequence: TGTGCCAGCAGAACCGCCGGGACAGGTGTGAACACTGAAGCTTTCTTT.

The V gene is TRBV7-2, the J gene TRBJ1-1; 9 nucleotides match TRBD1. The CDR3 sequence is 18 residues long. The V segment lost 3 bases and the J segment 0 bases; nucleotides outside the gene matches: 11. CDR1 is SGHTA, CDR2 FQGNSA, per germline. The CDR3 spells CASSFGFGQGRMNTEAFF. As DNA, the CDR3 is TGTGCCAGCAGCTTTGGATTCGGACAGGGGCGTATGAACACTGAAGCTTTCTTT.

This chain connects TRBV10-3 to TRBJ2-3; 9 nucleotides match TRBD2. The CDR3 covers 14 residues. Germline V gives CDR1 ENHRY, CDR2 SYGVKD. Trimming took 6 bases from V and 3 from J; bases not matched to a gene: 4. The CDR3 region is CAISSSGETDTQYF. The CDR3 DNA follows: TGTGCCATCAGCTCTAGCGGGGAAACAGATACGCAGTATTTT.

This chain joins TRBV5-6 and TRBJ1-5, with D perhaps TRBD1 (6 bases). The length of the CDR3 is 16 residues. Germline V lookup: CDR1 SGHDT, CDR2 YYEEEE. The V and J ends lost 4 bases and 1 base respectively, with 15 bases between them. The CDR3 coding sequence is TGTGCCAGCAGCCGTGGGGGCGGGGGCAGCAATCAGCCCCAGCATTTT. The encoded protein is CASSRGGGGSNQPQHF.

The chain joins TRBV28 to TRBJ1-3; unclear D gene. The germline CDR1 and CDR2 sequences are MDHEN and SYDVKM. The CDR3 sequence is 15 residues long. The germline V and J ends were trimmed by 2 bases and 0 bases, with 8 bases remaining between them. The CDR3 loop reads CASSLAQFSGNTIYF. The CDR3 DNA is TGTGCCAGCAGTTTAGCCCAGTTCTCTGGAAACACCATATATTTT.

This chain joins TRBV28 and TRBJ1-5; unclear D gene. There are 14 residues in the CDR3. Germline V gives CDR1 MDHEN, CDR2 SYDVKM. V lost 6 bases and J 7 bases, leaving 16 bases between the germline ends. The CDR3 DNA reads TGTGCCAGCAGCCCCCCGGGGAGTAGGCAGCCCCAGCATTTT. This codes for CASSPPGSRQPQHF.

This clone was observed at least ten times. The V call is TRBV19, the J call TRBJ2-7; tentatively, D is TRBD1 (6 bases). V was cut by 3 bases and J by 6 bases, with 15 bases left in between. The V gene's germline CDR1 is LNHDA and CDR2 SQIVND (reference sequence). The CDR3 length is 14 residues. The CDR3, as DNA: TGTGCCAGTAGTATCGGGCCAGGGGCGGGCGAGCAGTACTTC. It yields the protein CASSIGPGAGEQYF.

The rearrangement uses TRBV10-1 and TRBJ2-5; tentatively, D is TRBD2 (6 bases). CDR3 length: 13 amino acids. Per germline, CDR1 WNHNN and CDR2 SYGVQD (reference sequence). Trimming removed 5 bases from V and 6 bases from J, with 13 bases in between. The CDR3, as DNA: TGCGCCAGCAGTCCGGCGGGACTCAAGACCCAGTACTTC. Its protein is CASSPAGLKTQYF.